This entry features one T cell receptor (beta chain) sequence. This clone's antigen is unknown. There are no base qualities to consult, and no much larger clone falls within one base. The sample carries other DNA sequences with the same CDR3. The cohort consisted of approximately 690 healthy bone marrow donors. At the time of sampling, every cohort member was nominally healthy, though immune exposures that went unrecorded were likely present. Of the approximately 700 cohort members, around 290 had a positive CMV serostatus and about 350 had a negative one, while no CMV serostatus was recorded for the donor. Every donor gave a peripheral blood sample, and the peripheral blood mononuclear cells from that sample were used for TCR beta sequencing. The Qiagen DNeasy Blood Extraction Kit was used to extract genomic DNA from the blood cell samples. Library construction relied on the immunoSEQ multiplex PCR assay. The multiplex PCR relied on a mix of 60 forward primers for TCR Vbeta segments and 13 reverse primers for TCR Jbeta segments. The CDR3 region of rearranged TCR beta genes was amplified from genomic DNA with a multiplex PCR assay. On the Illumina HiSeq System, the amplified TCR beta libraries were sequenced as 87-base-pair reads. The paper's data handling went like this. In a later analysis, some 80 million unique TCR beta chains were counted across the roughly 610 repertoires, and approximately 9.9 million of these chains were shared by at least two donors. To remove PCR and sequencing errors, raw reads were error-corrected and collapsed into unique sequences using a nearest-neighbor algorithm that merged closely related sequences. CDR3 sequences were aligned to IMGT reference sequences to assign V, D and J gene segments. For a sequence to be retained, a match of at least six nucleotides was required to both a V gene segment and a J gene segment. Rearrangements were classified as productive when the CDR3 lacked stop codons and remained in frame with V and J, and all other rearrangements were classified as non-productive. CDR3 was defined according to IMGT convention as the region running from the second conserved V-encoded cysteine to the conserved J-encoded phenylalanine. In an earlier analysis of around 570 of the donors, sequences lacking an unambiguous match to a single V gene segment were excluded. An earlier analysis of around 600 of the donors classified V segments as functional when productive rearrangements were above 56.7% and as segregating when the standard deviation between donors was above 5%. To diagnose cytomegalovirus status from the catalog of TCR beta chain sequences, a statistical classification framework was built. In a later analysis, TCR nucleotide sequences were compared against IMGT/GENE-DB human TR gene sequences so that V and J genes could be assigned. The TCRdist pipeline was used in a later analysis to assign CDR3 sequences and most-parsimonious VDJ recombination scenarios. In a later analysis, every TCR beta chain was defined by the combination of its CDR3 amino acid sequence and its V-gene family, and reads without a unique V-gene family were dropped. In a later analysis, 450 to 600 highly shared, low-generation-probability nucleotide sequences were removed to address suspected cross-contamination and a sequencing artifact. For each public chain, a later analysis derived a clonal expansion index from normalized ranks of inferred template counts within each repertoire. In a later analysis, generation probabilities were computed using a VDJ recombination model fitted to out-of-frame rearrangements, and the results were checked against IGoR. A later analysis scored TCR-TCR, TCR-HLA and TCR-CMV co-occurrence with hypergeometric tests, applying a repertoire-size bias correction to TCR pairs. A later analysis estimated false discovery rates by permuting HLA or CMV assignments 20 times. In a later analysis, co-occurring TCRs were grouped using DBSCAN, with TCRdist sequence similarity added in when clustering inside HLA-allele-positive subsets. Repertoires with fewer than 30,000 or more than 120,000 public chains, plus five repertoires with anomalous nucleotide sharing, were excluded from co-occurrence clustering. This is the immuneACCESS table as TCRdb keeps it, with only in-frame sequences that have V and J called. A part of the clones is gone; compared with another copy, unresolved V genes explain less than half, and the rest is unexplained. V and J calls and clone size come straight from that table; D and trimming were deduced from the DNA. This sample is represented by some 140,000 clones; around 80% of them were singletons. Clones ranked in the top ten supply about 4.9% of the sample.

From the cysteine through the phenylalanine, the CDR3 covers 17 amino acids. Just CDR3 DNA is preserved here, 51 bases in frame from base 1. In the germline V gene, CDR1 corresponds to SGHDN and CDR2 to FVKESK. V is pruned by 6 bases and J by 3 bases, leaving 16 bases of the junction without a gene match. This sample is part of a study of cytomegalovirus exposure and HLA in healthy donors (dated by TCRdb to 2016 to 2017). For context, the study as a whole: According to an earlier analysis of 587 of the donors, about 180 million T cells yielded 117 million unique TCR beta sequences and 276 Gb of sequence data. Roughly 300 gigabases of sequencing data and around 85 million unique TCR sequences made up an early release that covered about 640 HLA-typed donors. Roughly 5 DR-DQ haplotypes were handled as single units for association and clustering, since linkage in the cohort was strong. To decide whether each TCR beta V gene segment behaved as functional or pseudogenic, an earlier analysis of some 580 of the donors relied on high-throughput TCR beta sequencing. Typing coverage differed by locus: A, B, C, DRB1 and DQB1 were typed in roughly 620-640 donors, DQA1 in about 510, DPA1 in approximately 610, and DPB1 in around 490. Using immunosequencing, the study profiled T cell repertoires from about 620 subjects and related those repertoires to cytomegalovirus serostatus. To predict cytomegalovirus infection status, the study combined high-throughput TCR immunosequencing, statistical association of individual TCRs with disease status, and machine learning. A later genetic analysis took genome-wide SNP genotypes for about 65% of the 666 donors and used that subset as a discovery cohort. In the later analysis, no new phenotypic data were used to find candidate immune exposures; instead, reliance was placed on TCR beta sequences and their occurrence across donors. Donor age, sex, ethnicity and CMV serostatus were compiled together with the repertoire data. On average, around 200,000 unique TCR beta nucleotide sequences were sequenced per donor among fewer than 500 genotyped donors of the cohort, with roughly 18% of those sequences being non-productive. All discovery cohort repertoires had been generated on a single sequencing platform. In a later analysis, previously published TCR beta repertoires from hundreds of donors were re-analyzed and high-resolution HLA genotyping was added so that TCR occurrence patterns could be studied. Both class I and class II loci were covered by HLA typing, at four-digit resolution. The aim of the study was to test whether cataloging public T cell receptors could identify signatures of past pathogen exposure. The genetic ancestry cluster associated with self-reported Caucasian donors included 65% to 90% of the 300 to 400 genotyped donors. Along with the approximately 650-subject first cohort, a separate validation cohort of roughly 110 different subjects was used.

Study-wide findings and limitations: In a later analysis, HLA-associated TCR beta chains showed more clonal expansion and lower generation probabilities than non-associated chains that were equally common. A later analysis found that TCR association rates varied across HLA loci, with DRB1 alleles showing the most associated TCRs and HLA-C alleles the fewest. Because HLA typing was unavailable for some donors at each locus, only the typed subset was used in association tests. V-gene and J-gene trimming of TCR beta chains was associated with a missense DCLRE1C variant in a later genetic analysis, and the association was replicated in an independent cohort. Several of the top co-occurrence clusters appeared to be linked to parvovirus B19, influenza, CMV and Epstein-Barr virus, according to a later analysis. The study gave a list of some 150 TCR beta chains associated with cytomegalovirus. An earlier analysis of roughly 570 of the donors showed that most TCR beta V segments appeared in productive rearrangements either about 87% or about 30% of the time, which broadly matched IMGT annotations. Strong co-occurrence of HLA alleles, especially DR and DQ, made assigning TCR associations to individual alleles difficult. It was suggested by the authors that the approach could potentially be generalized to other disease states and immunological phenotypes. In a later analysis, most CMV-associated TCR beta chains were found to appear HLA-restricted, with HLA associations seemingly driven largely by CMV exposure. The presence/absence analyses assumed that sequencing depth was roughly uniform across donors, and that assumption may not be true. Specific HLA alleles were associated with roughly 17,000 TCR beta sequences at a false discovery rate of 0.05 in a later analysis. Because counts were too low, roughly 17 rarely observed V segments, including chromosome 9 orphons, were left out of the earlier analysis of a few hundred of the donors. The sequencing pipeline was judged likely to have produced a cluster of highly shared sequence variants as a technical artifact. Correlated functional status among segregating V segments might be attributable to linkage disequilibrium, but an unknown experimental factor could not be ruled out. CMV serostatus was the only immune exposure information available for the cohort. The 87-base-pair reads could not distinguish some IMGT-functional V segments, including TRBV6-2 and TRBV6-3, so those segments were excluded. In both the original and validation cohorts, the classifier was reported to diagnose cytomegalovirus status with high specificity and sensitivity. A further reported finding was that TCR beta sequences accurately predicted the HLA-A and HLA-B alleles for most subjects in the first cohort. According to a later genetic analysis, donors in an Asian-associated ancestry cluster had fewer N-insertions in productive TCRs than the roughly 660-donor mean. In vitro tests confirmed that a few of the cytomegalovirus-associated TCR beta chains recognize cytomegalovirus antigens. Most TCR sequences were observed very rarely across donors, whereas some public TCRs were present in many individuals. The cohort was sequenced for TCR beta chains only, and without alpha or paired-chain data the features that could be detected were limited.

The rearranged segments are TRBV14 and TRBJ1-2; 7 central bases correspond to TRBD1. This TCR came from a man aged 25 to 45 in good health. Material for sequencing was PBMCs. The CDR3 region reads CASSPGGRPSTYYGYTF. The DNA sequence reads TGTGCCAGCAGTCCAGGGGGTAGGCCTAGTACCTACTATGGCTACACCTTC.